Following are 19 T cell receptor beta chains from one sample sequenced in a study of a mutant IDH1 vaccine in newly diagnosed glioma. Noted time point: week 35, safety follow-up. Vaccination comprised doses that each held 300 ug of mutant IDH1 20-mer peptide, plus topical imiquimod. Their antigens remain unidentified. The method was immunoSEQ multiplex PCR; TCRdb's version includes in-frame clones alone and lacks a portion of them. The sample has over 45,000 clones; over 80% are singletons. The sample here was PBMCs, taken from a glioma patient whose treatment included an IDH1 peptide vaccine. The receptors originated from a man between 50 and 59 years old with glioma.

The chain recombines TRBV6-5 with TRBJ2-1; D could derive from TRBD1 or TRBD2 (5 bases each). CDR1 is MNHEY and CDR2 is SVGAGI in the germline V gene. This CDR3 is 13 amino acids long. V was cut by 6 bases and J by 4 bases, with 10 bases left in between. This CDR3 reads CASRGERYNEQFF. CDR3 DNA: TGTGCCAGCAGGGGGGAACGGTACAATGAGCAGTTCTTC.

The chain links TRBV4-3 to TRBJ1-2, with D possibly being TRBD1 (6 bases). V was trimmed by 0 bases and J by 7 bases, leaving 18 bases between them. The CDR3 is 16 residues long. Germline CDR1 and CDR2: LGHNA and YSLEER. CDR3 amino acids: CASSQDLKQGHSGYTF. The CDR3 DNA reads TGCGCCAGCAGCCAAGATCTGAAACAGGGACACAGTGGCTACACCTTC.

The chain recombines TRBV19 with TRBJ2-1, with TRBD1 matching over 10 bases. With V trimmed by 5 bases and J by 2 bases, 9 bases remained unmatched. Germline CDR1 LNHDA, CDR2 SQIVND (reference sequence). The CDR3 runs to 17 residues. The CDR3 sequence: CASSWTGGAGTYNEQFF. CDR3 coding DNA: TGTGCCAGTAGTTGGACAGGGGGGGCCGGAACCTACAATGAGCAGTTCTTC.

The chain has TRBV4-1 and TRBJ2-5; TRBD2 agrees at 11 bases. V shed 5 bases, J shed 5 bases, and the junction held 1 base outside the gene matches. Germline V gene sequence: CDR1 MGHRA, CDR2 YSYEKL. There are 13 residues in the CDR3. This CDR3 is CASSSSGGETQYF. The CDR3 region has the DNA TGCGCCAGCAGCTCTAGCGGGGGGGAGACCCAGTACTTC.

The J gene is TRBJ2-7, the V gene TRBV4-2, with TRBD1 matching 8 bases. This CDR3 region has 16 residues. Losses at the gene ends were 5 bases for V and 0 bases for J; bases not matched to a gene: 9. The germline V gene encodes CDR1 LGHNA and CDR2 YNFKEQ. CDR3 sequence: CASSLSRDRSSYEQYF. The CDR3 DNA sequence: TGTGCCAGCAGCTTAAGCCGGGACAGGAGCTCCTACGAGCAGTACTTC.

CDR3 region: CAWHPGGFDEKLFF. CDR3 sequence (DNA): TGTGCCTGGCACCCGGGGGGCTTCGATGAAAAACTGTTTTTT. This chain uses TRBV30 with TRBJ1-4; perhaps TRBD1 as D (6 bases). The V gene lost 5 bases and the J gene lost 6 bases, with 16 bases spanning the gap. Germline CDR1 and CDR2: GTSNPN and SVGIG (reference sequence). The CDR3 consists of 14 residues.

V and J are TRBV10-2 and TRBJ1-2, with unresolved D. This CDR3 has 13 amino acids. Trimming removed 2 bases at V and 7 bases at J, with 11 bases between. Germline CDR1 is WSHSY and CDR2 is SAAADI. CDR3 nucleotides: TGCGCCAGCAGTGAGCAGACTTCTGGTGGCTACACCTTC. Amino acid sequence: CASSEQTSGGYTF.

The chain has TRBV30 and TRBJ1-3; D uncertain. Germline V gives CDR1 GTSNPN, CDR2 SVGIG (reference sequence). V was shortened by 0 bases and J by 2 bases, with 8 bases between the two germline ends. The CDR3 runs to 14 residues. CDR3 coding DNA: TGTGCCTGGAGTGTGCACACCGCTGGAAACACCATATATTTT. It encodes CAWSVHTAGNTIYF.

This clone was observed a handful of times. The rearrangement links TRBV4-2 to TRBJ2-3, with D unresolved. Trimming shortened V by 0 bases and J by 2 bases, and 9 bases separated the two germline ends. The germline CDR1 and CDR2 sequences are LGHNA and YNFKEQ. CDR3 length: 15 amino acids. As DNA, the CDR3 is TGTGCCAGCAGCCAAGACGGTAAATACACAGATACGCAGTATTTT. Residues: CASSQDGKYTDTQYF.

The rearrangement uses TRBV5-6 and TRBJ2-7; maybe TRBD1 (5 bases). CDR3 size: 12 residues. Trimming removed 10 bases from V and 2 bases from J, with 13 bases in between. CDR1 and CDR2 from the germline V gene are SGHDT and YYEEEE. DNA of the CDR3: TGTGCCCTGACAGAGCACCCCTACGAGCAGTACTTC. Its translation: CALTEHPYEQYF.

This clone was seen once. This sequence joins TRBV6-5 and TRBJ2-7; 14 nucleotides line up with TRBD2. From germline, CDR1 is MNHEY and CDR2 SVGAGI. The CDR3 loop spans 15 amino acids. V gave up 5 bases and J gave up 4 bases; unmatched junction bases: 4. The CDR3 spells CASSGTSGSKYEQYF. In DNA form, the CDR3 reads TGTGCCAGCAGTGGGACTAGCGGGAGCAAATACGAGCAGTACTTC.

The chain couples TRBV29-1 to TRBJ2-7; D possibly corresponds to TRBD1 (5 bases). The V and J ends lost 0 bases and 4 bases respectively, with 10 bases between them. The CDR3 runs 13 residues. Per germline, CDR1 SQVTM and CDR2 ANQGSEA. The CDR3 nucleotides are TGCAGCGTTGAAGAATCAGGGATGTACGAGCAGTACTTC. Translating it yields CSVEESGMYEQYF.

The rearrangement joins TRBV29-1 to TRBJ2-5; D possibly uses TRBD1 or TRBD2 (5 bases each). The CDR3 contains 15 residues. Trimming took off 8 bases at V and 6 bases at J, with 25 bases between the two ends. Germline V gene lookup returns CDR1 SQVTM and CDR2 ANQGSEA. The DNA for the CDR3 is TGCAGCTTCCGTTGGGACGGGTACCCCAGCCAGACCCAGTACTTC. This translates into CSFRWDGYPSQTQYF.

A few counts support this clone. V usage is TRBV29-1 and J usage is TRBJ1-1, with a weak D call TRBD1 (5 bases). CDR3 length: 13 amino acids. Germline CDR1 and CDR2: SQVTM and ANQGSEA. Trimming left V 5 bases short and J 1 base short, with 11 bases between. Written as DNA, the CDR3 is TGCAGCGTTTTAGGGGCCTCGAACACTGAAGCTTTCTTT. Protein: CSVLGASNTEAFF.

This chain links TRBV6-5 with TRBJ1-5, with a weak D call TRBD1 (6 bases). Germline loops: CDR1 MNHEY, CDR2 SVGAGI. The CDR3 extends over 15 amino acids. The V end was cut by 5 bases, the J end by 3 bases, with 14 bases between. CDR3 in amino acids: CASSADRTVNQPQHF. CDR3 DNA sequence: TGTGCCAGCAGTGCCGACAGGACTGTCAATCAGCCCCAGCATTTT.

The rearrangement uses TRBV28 and TRBJ2-7; D is possibly TRBD1 or TRBD2 (6 bases each). The germline gives CDR1 MDHEN, CDR2 SYDVKM. The CDR3 sequence is 16 residues long. V was clipped by 7 bases and J by 5 bases, with 24 bases between them. The CDR3 DNA is TGTGCCAGCACCCTTTCGTCGTCGGGGGCGAGAAACGAGCAGTACTTC. This translates into CASTLSSSGARNEQYF.

This sequence joins TRBV6-5 and TRBJ2-1; D unclear. The V gene lost 6 bases and the J gene lost 2 bases, with 8 bases spanning the gap. CDR3 length: 13 residues. Germline assignment: CDR1 MNHEY and CDR2 SVGAGI. The chain's CDR3 is CASSQQTYNEQFF. The CDR3 coding sequence is TGTGCCAGCAGCCAGCAGACCTACAATGAGCAGTTCTTC.

The rearrangement links TRBV6-1 to TRBJ2-1, with no clear D. Trimming pared 2 bases from V and 5 bases from J, leaving 10 bases between. The CDR3 is 14 residues long. From germline, CDR1 is MNHNS and CDR2 SASEGT. Here the CDR3 reads CASSERWADNEQFF. CDR3 coding DNA: TGTGCCAGCAGTGAACGGTGGGCCGACAATGAGCAGTTCTTC.

This chain links TRBV5-6 with TRBJ1-2; 7 bases are a match to TRBD1. Germline CDR1 SGHDT, CDR2 YYEEEE. Unmatched junction bases numbered 6, after V lost 2 bases and J lost 8 bases. The CDR3 is 13 residues long. Written as DNA, the CDR3 is TGTGCCAGCAGCTTTGACAGGGAGGGGGGCTACACCTTC. This encodes CASSFDREGGYTF.